What follows are 13 T cell receptor beta chains derived from one specimen sequenced in a study of cytomegalovirus exposure and HLA in healthy donors. PCR employed 60 Vbeta and 13 Jbeta primers. The method was immunoSEQ multiplex PCR; TCRdb's version includes in-frame clones alone and lacks a portion of them. The sample lists 150,000 to 200,000 clones; about 81% were seen once. The source material was PBMCs. Source of these receptors: a woman aged 25 to 45 in good health and CMV-seronegative.

The rearrangement joins TRBV6-5 to TRBJ1-1, with TRBD1 matching over 10 bases. CDR1 is MNHEY and CDR2 is SVGAGI in the germline V gene. CDR3 size: 15 residues. The ends lost 6 bases at V and 3 bases at J; junction bases unmatched: 7. In nucleotides, the CDR3 is TGTGCCAGCAGATCCGGGACAGGGGCGGACACTGAAGCTTTCTTT. It specifies CASRSGTGADTEAFF.

This clone was detected a few times. The chain employs TRBV7-2 and TRBJ2-7; 9 bases align to TRBD2. The junction had 17 bases not matched to a gene; V was cut back by 1 base and J by 4 bases. The CDR3 length is 19 residues. Germline V gives CDR1 SGHTA, CDR2 FQGNSA. CDR3 residues: CASSLVAGGPAGGGYEQYF. The CDR3 DNA sequence: TGTGCCAGCAGCTTAGTGGCCGGGGGACCAGCGGGGGGCGGATACGAGCAGTACTTC. Full variable domain (outside the CDR3, taken from reference TRBV7-2 and TRBJ2-7): GAGVSQSPSNKVTEKGKDVELRCDPISGHTALYWYRQSLGQGLEFLIYFQGNSAPDKSGLPSDRFSAERTGGSVSTLTIQRTQQEDSAVYLCASSLVAGGPAGGGYEQYFGPGTRLTVT.

V is TRBV7-3 and J is TRBJ2-5, with a possible D match to TRBD1 (5 bases). Judging by the DNA end, TRBJ2-7 fits better; the J call may be wrong. This CDR3 has 15 amino acids. Germline CDR1 reads SGHTA; CDR2 reads FQGTGA. The CDR3 bases are TGTGCCAGCAGCTTAGGGGCAGGCCTTGCTTACGAGCAGTACTTC. Translated, it gives CASSLGAGLAYEQYF.

The CDR3 DNA reads TGTGCCAGCAGCTTAGGGGGAGGAAACATTCAGTACTTC. Translated, it gives CASSLGGGNIQYF. The V gene is TRBV7-6, the J gene TRBJ2-4, with TRBD2 as a possible D gene (6 bases). The germline V and J ends were trimmed by 1 base and 6 bases, with 7 bases remaining between them. This CDR3 is 13 amino acids long. Per the germline V gene, CDR1 is SGHVS and CDR2 is FNYEAQ. The whole variable domain, remainder taken from reference TRBV7-6 and TRBJ2-4, is GAGVSQSPRYKVTKRGQDVALRCDPISGHVSLYWYRQALGQGPEFLTYFNYEAQQDKSGLPNDRFSAERPEGSISTLTIQRTEQRDSAMYRCASSLGGGNIQYFGAGTRLSVL.

The chain couples TRBV27 to TRBJ2-2; maybe TRBD1 (6 bases). Germline V gene sequence: CDR1 MNHEY, CDR2 SMNVEV (reference sequence). This CDR3 contains 15 residues. Trimming pared 7 bases from V and 0 bases from J, leaving 12 bases between. CDR3 amino acids: CASTFGGPNTGELFF. The CDR3 DNA reads as TGTGCCAGCACCTTTGGGGGCCCGAACACCGGGGAGCTGTTTTTT.

The rearrangement joins TRBV5-6 to TRBJ1-3, with 10 bases identical to TRBD1. The CDR3 extends over 16 amino acids. V trimming: 3 bases; J trimming: 2 bases; junction bases outside the gene matches: 5. Germline CDR1 SGHDT, CDR2 YYEEEE. This CDR3 is CASSSLGQGAGNTIYF. The CDR3 bases are TGTGCCAGCAGCTCCCTTGGACAGGGGGCTGGAAACACCATATATTTT.

The J gene is TRBJ2-3, the V gene TRBV14; 8 positions match TRBD2. This CDR3 has 16 amino acids. The V gene's germline CDR1 is SGHDN and CDR2 FVKESK. V shed 4 bases, J shed 1 base, and the junction held 7 bases outside the gene matches. In DNA, the CDR3 is TGTGCCAGCAGCCGAGATAGCGGGGCCCGCACAGATACGCAGTATTTT. This translates into CASSRDSGARTDTQYF.

The rearrangement joins TRBV4-3 to TRBJ2-3; 8 bases are shared with TRBD2. Germline assignment: CDR1 LGHNA and CDR2 YSLEER. This CDR3 contains 13 residues. Trimming at V came to 4 bases and at J to 9 bases, leaving 6 bases not matched to a gene. CDR3 sequence reads: CASSLGGADTQYF. The CDR3 coding sequence is TGCGCCAGCAGCCTCGGGGGGGCTGACACGCAGTATTTT.

V and J are TRBV7-2 and TRBJ1-2; D is ambiguous. V lost 2 bases and J lost 7, with 11 bases in between. The CDR3 is 13 residues long. CDR1 SGHTA and CDR2 FQGNSA come from the germline V gene. Here the CDR3 reads CASSLSDLAGYTF. The CDR3 nucleotides are TGTGCCAGCAGCTTATCGGACTTAGCTGGCTACACCTTC. The entire variable domain, with the rest obtained from reference TRBV7-2 and TRBJ1-2, is as follows: GAGVSQSPSNKVTEKGKDVELRCDPISGHTALYWYRQSLGQGLEFLIYFQGNSAPDKSGLPSDRFSAERTGGSVSTLTIQRTQQEDSAVYLCASSLSDLAGYTFGSGTRLTVV.

The chain links TRBV27 to TRBJ2-7, with 11 bases lining up with TRBD2. The CDR3 has 14 residues. V trimming: 8 bases; J trimming: 4 bases; junction bases outside the gene matches: 7. Germline V gives CDR1 MNHEY, CDR2 SMNVEV (reference sequence). The CDR3 loop is CASGGTSGLYEQYF. The DNA for the CDR3 is TGTGCCAGCGGTGGGACTAGCGGACTTTACGAGCAGTACTTC.

V is TRBV5-1 and J is TRBJ1-6; TRBD1 agrees at 8 bases. This CDR3 spans 15 amino acids. Unmatched junction bases numbered 6, after V lost 5 bases and J lost 5 bases. Germline assignment: CDR1 SGHRS and CDR2 YFSETQ. The CDR3: CASRPGQANNSPLHF. DNA for the CDR3: TGCGCCAGCAGACCGGGACAGGCGAATAATTCACCCCTCCACTTT. Filled out from reference TRBV5-1 and TRBJ1-6, the complete variable domain reads KAGVTQTPRYLIKTRGQQVTLSCSPISGHRSVSWYQQTPGQGLQFLFEYFSETQRNKGNFPGRFSGRQFSNSRSEMNVSTLELGDSALYLCASRPGQANNSPLHFGNGTRLTVT.

V gene TRBV28 combines with J gene TRBJ1-5; 11 bases agree with TRBD1. Germline CDR1 is MDHEN and CDR2 is SYDVKM. This CDR3 spans 18 amino acids. Trimming at V came to 9 bases and at J to 2 bases, leaving 15 bases not matched to a gene. CDR3 amino acids: CASRNYGTGGKGNQPQHF. CDR3 bases: TGTGCCAGTAGAAACTACGGGACAGGGGGTAAAGGCAATCAGCCCCAGCATTTT.

The chain is built from TRBV18 and TRBJ1-1; maybe TRBD1 (5 bases). Germline V gene sequence: CDR1 KGHSH, CDR2 LQKENI. The CDR3 spans 16 residues. V lost 3 bases, J lost 0 bases, and 14 bases lay in between. CDR3 bases: TGTGCCAGCTCACCCCAGAACCGGGACTTGAACACTGAAGCTTTCTTT. Its protein is CASSPQNRDLNTEAFF.